Sequencing of this T cell receptor beta chain was carried out in a study of T cell changes during pregnancy in multiple sclerosis. TCRdb's copy holds only in-frame clones and misses some; the assay was immunoSEQ multiplex PCR. The top ten clones hold 1.1% of a sample with some 80,000 clones, about 95% of them seen once. The CDR3 is 15 residues long. The germline V and J ends were trimmed by 2 bases and 0 bases, with 12 bases remaining between them. The germline CDR1 and CDR2 sequences are GTSNPN and SVGIG (reference sequence). This sample comprised peripheral blood, obtained in the second trimester of pregnancy. The source is a female donor with multiple sclerosis, enrolled in a pregnancy study. The chain uses TRBV30 and TRBJ2-3; tentative D call: TRBD1 (6 bases). CDR3 bases: TGTGCCTGGAGTTTAGGGGGTGGAAGCACAGATACGCAGTATTTT. It translates to CAWSLGGGSTDTQYF.